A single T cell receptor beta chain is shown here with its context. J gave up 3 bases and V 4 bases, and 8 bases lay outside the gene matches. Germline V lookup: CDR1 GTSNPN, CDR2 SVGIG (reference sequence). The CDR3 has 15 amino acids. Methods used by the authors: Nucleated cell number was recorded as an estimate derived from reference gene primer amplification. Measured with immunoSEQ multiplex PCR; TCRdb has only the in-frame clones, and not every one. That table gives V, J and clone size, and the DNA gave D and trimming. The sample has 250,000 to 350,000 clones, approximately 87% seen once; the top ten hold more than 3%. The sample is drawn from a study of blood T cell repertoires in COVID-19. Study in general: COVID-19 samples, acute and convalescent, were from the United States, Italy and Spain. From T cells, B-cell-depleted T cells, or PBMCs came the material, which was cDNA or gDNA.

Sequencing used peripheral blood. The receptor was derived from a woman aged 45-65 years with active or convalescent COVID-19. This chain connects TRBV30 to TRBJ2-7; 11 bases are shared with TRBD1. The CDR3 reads CAWTPGQGVFYEQYF. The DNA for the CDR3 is TGTGCCTGGACACCGGGACAGGGGGTTTTCTACGAGCAGTACTTC.